The 22 T cell receptor beta chains below come from one sample, sequenced in a study of shared clonotypes between healthy human individuals. Sequencing used immunoSEQ multiplex PCR; TCRdb keeps in-frame clones, though not all of them. The top ten clones hold approximately 1.6% of a sample with about 1.9 million clones, just under 95% of them seen once. CD45RO negativity and positive selection for CCR7 defined naive CD8 cells, a population that excluded terminally differentiated effector memory CD45RA+ cells. The sample consisted of naive CD8+ T cells from PBMCs. The source of these receptors is a man between 18 and 29 years old in good health. Some clones in this sample may be carry-over from other donors' samples.

The chain joins TRBV7-8 to TRBJ2-7; D uncertain. V dropped 2 bases and J dropped 6 bases, with 11 bases sitting between them. Germline V gene lookup returns CDR1 SGHVS and CDR2 FQNEAQ. This CDR3 has 13 amino acids. The CDR3 sequence is CASSLLGLGEQYF. CDR3 DNA sequence: TGTGCCAGCAGCTTACTGGGTTTGGGCGAGCAGTACTTC.

The V gene is TRBV5-1, the J gene TRBJ2-7; TRBD2 agrees at 7 bases. Germline CDR1 and CDR2: SGHRS and YFSETQ. The ends lost 1 base at V and 4 bases at J; junction bases unmatched: 8. The CDR3 has 15 residues. CDR3 bases: TGCGCCAGCAGCTTGACCCCTGGGGGGGTGTACGAGCAGTACTTC. Translated, it gives CASSLTPGGVYEQYF.

The chain is built from TRBV6-1 and TRBJ1-4; 8 bases agree with TRBD1. The length of the CDR3 is 15 residues. V dropped 7 bases and J dropped 6; count of bases not matched to a gene: 10. Germline V gene data show CDR1 as MNHNS and CDR2 as SASEGT. The CDR3 is CASTDRGWADEKLFF. CDR3 in DNA: TGTGCCAGCACCGACAGGGGTTGGGCCGATGAAAAACTGTTTTTT.

J is TRBJ2-7 and V is TRBV29-1; unclear D gene. Germline values: CDR1 SQVTM, CDR2 ANQGSEA. The CDR3 has 11 residues. V lost 5 bases and J lost 4, with 9 bases in between. The CDR3 reads CSVLEDYEQYF. CDR3 bases: TGCAGCGTTTTGGAAGATTACGAGCAGTACTTC.

This clone has just one count. V and J are TRBV29-1 and TRBJ1-2; perhaps TRBD1 as D (5 bases). Trimming left V 0 bases short and J 8 bases short, with 10 bases between. The germline CDR1 and CDR2 sequences are SQVTM and ANQGSEA. This CDR3 is built from 12 residues. For the CDR3, the DNA is TGCAGCGTTGAAGATGACAGTCAGGGCTACACCTTC. This sequence encodes CSVEDDSQGYTF.

The rearrangement uses TRBV27 and TRBJ2-1; tentative D call: TRBD2 (5 bases). CDR3 size: 15 residues. V was pared by 5 bases and J by 1 base, with 12 bases between. The germline gives CDR1 MNHEY, CDR2 SMNVEV (reference sequence). In DNA, the CDR3 is TGTGCCAGCAGTACCCGGGATGTTTCCTACAATGAGCAGTTCTTC. Amino acids: CASSTRDVSYNEQFF.

The rearrangement joins TRBV9 to TRBJ2-2; TRBD2 matches at 8 bases. The CDR3 sequence is 18 residues long. V dropped 4 bases and J dropped 7; count of bases not matched to a gene: 18. CDR1 is SGDLS, CDR2 YYNGEE, per germline. The CDR3 is CASSTRSGTRSGGGELFF. CDR3 nucleotide sequence: TGTGCCAGCAGCACTCGATCCGGGACTAGAAGTGGGGGCGGGGAGCTGTTTTTT.

This chain uses TRBV29-1 with TRBJ2-5, with 8 positions matching TRBD1. Per the germline V gene, CDR1 is SQVTM and CDR2 is ANQGSEA. V gave up 3 bases and J gave up 4 bases; unmatched junction bases: 7. The CDR3 is 14 amino acids. CDR3 amino acids: CSVDAGGRRETQYF. In nucleotides, the CDR3 is TGCAGCGTTGATGCAGGGGGCCGGCGAGAGACCCAGTACTTC. Full variable domain (missing parts from reference TRBV29-1 and TRBJ2-5): SAVISQKPSRDICQRGTSLTIQCQVDSQVTMMFWYRQQPGQSLTLIATANQGSEATYESGFVIDKFPISRPNLTFSTLTVSNMSPEDSSIYLCSVDAGGRRETQYFGPGTRLLVL.

CDR3 sequence reads: CASRPRDREYNEQFF. CDR3 sequence (DNA): TGTGCCAGCAGACCCCGGGACAGGGAGTACAATGAGCAGTTCTTC. The chain couples TRBV6-1 to TRBJ2-1; TRBD1 agrees at 9 bases. This CDR3 is 15 amino acids long. Trimming cost V 6 bases and J 4 bases; bases outside gene matches: 7. The V gene's germline CDR1 is MNHNS and CDR2 SASEGT.

Notes on this clone: Other DNA sequences from this sample encode an identical CDR3 as well. V is TRBV9 and J is TRBJ1-5; D not certain. The germline gives CDR1 SGDLS, CDR2 YYNGEE. Between the trimmed V and J ends, which lost 0 bases and 1 base, there was a span of 8 bases. CDR3 length: 15 residues. The CDR3 is CASSVGSGSNQPQHF. The CDR3 bases are TGTGCCAGCAGCGTAGGCTCTGGCAGCAATCAGCCCCAGCATTTT.

Points on this clone: The identical CDR3 is also encoded by other nucleotide sequences in the sample. The gene calls are TRBV28 and TRBJ2-5; TRBD1 agrees at 8 bases. Germline CDR1 and CDR2: MDHEN and SYDVKM. The CDR3 runs to 14 residues. After removal of 3 bases from V and 4 bases from J, the junction contained 4 bases not matched to a gene. DNA for the CDR3: TGTGCCAGCAGTTTTCAGGGGGCTGGAGAGACCCAGTACTTC. The encoded protein is CASSFQGAGETQYF.

The genes are TRBV15 and TRBJ2-2, with D perhaps matching TRBD1 (5 bases). Looked up from germline, CDR1 is LNHNV and CDR2 is YYDKDF (reference sequence). The CDR3 runs to 14 residues. The ends were cut back, 8 bases at V and 1 base at J, with 11 bases in the middle. The CDR3 coding sequence is TGTGCCACCTCAGGGTGGAGGAACACCGGGGAGCTGTTTTTT. Translating gives CATSGWRNTGELFF.

The rearrangement joins TRBV5-1 to TRBJ1-1; 7 bases line up with TRBD1. With 7 bases clipped from V and 5 bases from J, the junction kept 5 bases outside the gene matches. This CDR3 is 12 amino acids long. Germline CDR1 and CDR2: SGHRS and YFSETQ. CDR3 amino acids: CASSETGTEAFF. DNA of the CDR3: TGCGCCAGCTCCGAGACAGGGACTGAAGCTTTCTTT.

The V and J genes are TRBV9 and TRBJ2-7; 12 positions agree with TRBD1. Germline CDR1 reads SGDLS; CDR2 reads YYNGEE. The CDR3 sequence is 15 residues long. With 3 bases clipped from V and 6 bases from J, the junction kept 7 bases outside the gene matches. The CDR3 bases are TGTGCCAGCAGCGGCTCGGGACAGGGGGCGGCCGAGCAGTACTTC. Its translation: CASSGSGQGAAEQYF. Full variable domain (remainder filled in from reference TRBV9 and TRBJ2-7): DSGVTQTPKHLITATGQRVTLRCSPRSGDLSVYWYQQSLDQGLQFLIQYYNGEERAKGNILERFSAQQFPDLHSELNLSSLELGDSALYFCASSGSGQGAAEQYFGPGTRLTVT.

The J gene is TRBJ2-3, the V gene TRBV4-1; D perhaps matches TRBD2 (6 bases). Looked up from germline, CDR1 is MGHRA and CDR2 is YSYEKL. This CDR3 is built from 15 residues. V lost 1 base to trimming and J lost 10 bases, with 18 bases between them. The CDR3 nucleotides are TGCGCCAGCAGCCAAGTAGGAGGAGGGGCCGTCGCGCAGTATTTT. Translation: CASSQVGGGAVAQYF.

This clone appeared a single time. V is TRBV6-5 and J is TRBJ2-7; TRBD1 agrees at 9 bases. Germline V gene lookup returns CDR1 MNHEY and CDR2 SVGAGI. This CDR3 has 15 residues. V lost 6 bases to trimming and J lost 5 bases; unmatched junction nucleotides: 11. CDR3 region: CASSRPGQGTHEQYF. For the CDR3, the DNA is TGTGCCAGCAGCCGGCCGGGACAGGGCACCCACGAGCAGTACTTC.

The chain uses TRBV19 and TRBJ1-2; TRBD1 matches 11 bases. Trimming cost V 6 bases and J 2 bases; bases outside gene matches: 5. CDR1 LNHDA and CDR2 SQIVND come from the germline V gene (reference sequence). CDR3 size: 15 residues. The CDR3 loop reads CASSGQGAANYGYTF. The CDR3 DNA follows: TGTGCCAGTAGCGGACAGGGGGCAGCGAACTATGGCTACACCTTC.

The J gene is TRBJ1-5, the V gene TRBV7-6; possible D gene TRBD1, 6 bases. V lost 4 bases and J 1 base, leaving 8 bases between the germline ends. CDR3 length: 14 amino acids. Germline loops: CDR1 SGHVS, CDR2 FNYEAQ. For the CDR3, the DNA is TGTGCCAGCAGCTCGAGGGGGAGCAATCAGCCCCAGCATTTT. It specifies CASSSRGSNQPQHF.

The chain is built from TRBV5-8 and TRBJ1-3; D unresolved. The germline V gene has CDR1 SGHTS and CDR2 YDEGEE. This CDR3 spans 15 amino acids. Between the trimmed V and J ends, which lost 4 bases and 0 bases, there was a span of 11 bases. This chain's CDR3 is CASSLTRSSGNTIYF. In DNA, the CDR3 is TGTGCCAGCAGCCTGACAAGGAGCTCTGGAAACACCATATATTTT.

This clone was seen just once. The CDR3 region has the DNA TGTGCCAGCAGCTTAAATCCTAGCGGGAGCCCGGAGCAGTTCTTC. Its protein is CASSLNPSGSPEQFF. This chain uses TRBV7-9 with TRBJ2-1, with 10 bases identical to TRBD2. Losses at the gene ends were 2 bases for V and 10 bases for J; bases not matched to a gene: 8. Germline lookup yields CDR1 SEHNR and CDR2 FQNEAQ (reference sequence). The CDR3 is made up of 15 amino acids.

The V and J genes are TRBV11-2 and TRBJ2-1, with D unresolved. The V end lost 5 bases, the J end lost 6 bases, and 20 bases lay between the germline ends. Germline CDR1 and CDR2: SGHAT and FQNNGV. The CDR3 length is 16 residues. In nucleotides, the CDR3 is TGTGCCAGCAGCCTCGGTGTGGGTTTCGGTTTCAATGAGCAGTTCTTC. This encodes CASSLGVGFGFNEQFF.

CDR3 nucleotide sequence: TGTGCCAGCAGCGCAGATCTAGCGGGAGGTTCCTACAATGAGCAGTTCTTC. This sequence encodes CASSADLAGGSYNEQFF. V usage is TRBV9 and J usage is TRBJ2-1, with TRBD2 matching 11 bases. Germline CDR1 and CDR2: SGDLS and YYNGEE. V was clipped by 3 bases and J by 1 base; unmatched bases: 6. The CDR3 extends over 17 amino acids.